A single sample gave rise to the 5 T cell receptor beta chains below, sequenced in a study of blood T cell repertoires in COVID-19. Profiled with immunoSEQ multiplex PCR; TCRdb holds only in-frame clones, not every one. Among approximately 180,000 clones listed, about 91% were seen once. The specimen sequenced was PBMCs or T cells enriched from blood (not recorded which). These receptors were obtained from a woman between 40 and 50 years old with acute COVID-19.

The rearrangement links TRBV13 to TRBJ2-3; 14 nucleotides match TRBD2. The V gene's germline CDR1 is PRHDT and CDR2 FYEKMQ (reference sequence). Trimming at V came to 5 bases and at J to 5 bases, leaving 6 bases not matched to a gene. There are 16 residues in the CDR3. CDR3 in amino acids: CASSPGTSGREDTQYF. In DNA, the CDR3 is TGTGCCAGCAGCCCGGGGACTAGCGGGAGAGAAGATACGCAGTATTTT.

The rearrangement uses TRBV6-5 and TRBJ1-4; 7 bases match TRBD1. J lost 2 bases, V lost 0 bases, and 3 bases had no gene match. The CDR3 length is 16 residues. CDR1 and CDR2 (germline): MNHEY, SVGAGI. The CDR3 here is CASSYSTGKTNEKLFF. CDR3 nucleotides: TGTGCCAGCAGTTACTCGACAGGGAAGACTAATGAAAAACTGTTTTTT.

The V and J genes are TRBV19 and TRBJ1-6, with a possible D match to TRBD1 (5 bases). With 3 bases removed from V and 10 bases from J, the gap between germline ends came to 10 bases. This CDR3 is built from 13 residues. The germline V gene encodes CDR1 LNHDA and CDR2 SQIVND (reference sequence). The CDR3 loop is CASSIVRGSPLHF. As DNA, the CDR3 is TGTGCCAGTAGTATCGTTCGGGGGTCACCCCTCCACTTT. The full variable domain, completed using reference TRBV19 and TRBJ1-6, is DGGITQSPKYLFRKEGQNVTLSCEQNLNHDAMYWYRQDPGQGLRLIYYSQIVNDFQKGDIAEGYSVSREKKESFPLTVTSAQKNPTAFYLCASSIVRGSPLHFGNGTRLTVT.

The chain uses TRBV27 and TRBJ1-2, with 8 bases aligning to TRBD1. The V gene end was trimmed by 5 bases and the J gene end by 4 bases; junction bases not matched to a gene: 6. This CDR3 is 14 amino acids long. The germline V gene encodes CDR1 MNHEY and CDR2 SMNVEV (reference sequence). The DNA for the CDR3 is TGTGCCAGCAGTCTCACAGGGGGAATCTATGGCTACACCTTC. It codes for CASSLTGGIYGYTF.

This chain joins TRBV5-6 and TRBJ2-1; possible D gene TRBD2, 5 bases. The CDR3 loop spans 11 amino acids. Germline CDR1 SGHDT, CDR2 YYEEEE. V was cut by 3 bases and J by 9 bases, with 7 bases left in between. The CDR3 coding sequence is TGTGCCAGCAGCTACGGACTTGAGCAGTTCTTC. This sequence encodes CASSYGLEQFF.